The entry below gives a single TCR beta chain sequence along with its context. Antigen unknown. There were TCR beta CDR3 regions amplified from RNA transcripts. The primer set for the first-round RT-PCR of the TCR CDR3 was HTBI. One entry per CDR3 protein, called by TCRdb with MiXCR from the multiplex PCR reads. The table records a few hundred thousand distinct CDR3 sequences, approximately 15% of them present only once. This record belongs to a study of T cells in Graves' hyperthyroidism and ophthalmopathy. V gave up 0 bases and J gave up 2 bases; unmatched junction bases: 14. The CDR3 covers 20 residues. Germline loops: CDR1 LNHNV, CDR2 YYDKDF (reference sequence). Study-level points and caveats: Ophthalmopathy, as predicted by the model, came a median approximately 6.5 months after the prediction.

The sample comprised blood. The chain carries TRBV15 and TRBJ1-3, with TRBD1 matching 9 bases. This receptor was obtained from a woman aged 60-75 years with Graves' ophthalmopathy. CDR3 in amino acids: CATSRETKLNRGRTGNTIYF. The DNA of the CDR3 is TGTGCCACCAGCAGAGAGACAAAATTGAACAGGGGGCGTACTGGAAACACCATATATTTT. Using reference TRBV15 and TRBJ1-3 for the parts outside the CDR3, the full variable domain is DAMVIQNPRYQVTQFGKPVTLSCSQTLNHNVMYWYQQKSSQAPKLLFHYYDKDFNNEADTPDNFQSRRPNTSFCFLDIRSPGLGDTAMYLCATSRETKLNRGRTGNTIYFGEGSWLTVV.